This entry lists 20 T cell receptor beta chains sequenced from one sample in a study of graft-versus-host responses after intestinal transplantation (dated by TCRdb to the early 2020s). Interpreted using the paper, the time point label stands for: cells obtained before transplantation from donor or recipient. No cognate antigen is known for these TCRs. Library prep was done by the immunoSEQ multiplex PCR assay. This is the immuneACCESS table as TCRdb keeps it, with only in-frame sequences that have V and J called. A part of the clones is gone; compared with another copy, unresolved V genes explain less than half, and the rest is unexplained. For this sample there are 40,000 to 55,000 clones; 90% to 95% appear just once. The biggest ten clones account for around 0.23% of the sample. Sequenced here: unstimulated CD8+ T cells sorted from spleen or lymph node cells, sampled before transplant. Receptor source: a human donor who was the organ donor for an intestinal transplant.

V is TRBV11-2 and J is TRBJ2-5, with 14 bases fitting TRBD2. The CDR3 is 16 residues long. V trimming: 5 bases; J trimming: 7 bases; junction bases outside the gene matches: 9. Germline V lookup: CDR1 SGHAT, CDR2 FQNNGV. The CDR3 spells CASSQMTGTSGGTQYF. In DNA, the CDR3 is TGTGCCAGCAGCCAGATGACCGGGACTAGCGGGGGGACCCAGTACTTC. Based on the CDR3 plus reference TRBV11-2 and TRBJ2-5, the full variable domain is EAGVAQSPRYKIIEKRQSVAFWCNPISGHATLYWYQQILGQGPKLLIQFQNNGVVDDSQLPKDRFSAERLKGVDSTLKIQPAKLEDSAVYLCASSQMTGTSGGTQYFGPGTRLLVL.

The chain has TRBV9 and TRBJ1-4, with 7 bases aligning to TRBD1. The ends lost 0 bases at V and 7 bases at J; junction bases unmatched: 6. The CDR3 runs 15 residues. CDR1 is SGDLS, CDR2 YYNGEE, per germline. CDR3 DNA sequence: TGTGCCAGCAGCGTAGCTTCAGGGGGTGGTGAAAAACTGTTTTTT. Translation: CASSVASGGGEKLFF.

The chain has TRBV11-2 and TRBJ2-7, with TRBD1 identical over 7 bases. Germline V gives CDR1 SGHAT, CDR2 FQNNGV. The CDR3 runs to 16 residues. V was pared by 5 bases and J by 3 bases, with 13 bases of the junction left unmatched. The CDR3 is CASSTDTGAGFYEQYF. Written as DNA, the CDR3 is TGTGCCAGCAGCACAGACACAGGGGCCGGCTTCTACGAGCAGTACTTC.

The rearrangement links TRBV5-4 to TRBJ1-2; 8 bases are shared with TRBD1. CDR3 length: 15 amino acids. V lost 0 bases to trimming and J lost 4 bases; unmatched junction nucleotides: 5. Germline lookup yields CDR1 SGHNT and CDR2 YYREEE (reference sequence). CDR3 amino acids: CASSLGTGPSYGYTF. In DNA form, the CDR3 reads TGTGCCAGCAGCTTGGGGACAGGGCCTAGCTATGGCTACACCTTC.

The CDR3 sequence is CASSPELTGKETQYF. The CDR3 DNA follows: TGTGCCAGCAGTCCCGAATTGACAGGAAAAGAGACCCAGTACTTC. This sequence joins TRBV6-5 and TRBJ2-5, with D perhaps TRBD1 (6 bases). There are 15 residues in the CDR3. Trimming stripped 5 bases from V and 3 bases from J, with 16 bases between. Per the germline V gene, CDR1 is MNHEY and CDR2 is SVGAGI.

On this clone: One junction end does not reproduce the germline sequence, and a read error may be involved. This rearrangement joins TRBV2 to TRBJ2-1; the match to TRBD2 covers 16 bases. Germline V gene lookup returns CDR1 SNHLY and CDR2 FYNNEI. The CDR3 totals 20 residues. The CDR3: CASGEPFPGLAGGTLNEQFF. The CDR3 nucleotides are TGTGCCAGCGGTGAGCCTTTCCCGGGACTAGCGGGGGGGACCTTGAATGAGCAGTTCTTC.

The J gene is TRBJ1-1, the V gene TRBV9; maybe TRBD1 (6 bases). The V end was cut by 3 bases, the J end by 0 bases, with 15 bases between. There are 16 residues in the CDR3. Germline CDR1 reads SGDLS; CDR2 reads YYNGEE. The CDR3 DNA follows: TGTGCCAGCAGCGCAGGGGAACAGAAGATGAACACTGAAGCTTTCTTT. Encoded protein: CASSAGEQKMNTEAFF.

The gene calls are TRBV11-3 and TRBJ2-1; perhaps TRBD1 as D (5 bases). CDR1 and CDR2 (germline): SGHNT, YENEEA. Trimming took 3 bases from V and 12 from J, leaving 18 bases between them. This CDR3 contains 14 residues. DNA of the CDR3: TGTGCCAGCAGCTTTGGTAGGGCAGGGTGGGGGCAGTTCTTC. Protein product: CASSFGRAGWGQFF.

This clone was recorded only once. This chain joins TRBV4-3 and TRBJ2-7; 9 nucleotides agree with TRBD1. J lost 6 bases, V lost 1 base, and 7 bases had no gene match. CDR3 length: 15 residues. Germline CDR1 and CDR2: LGHNA and YSLEER. CDR3 nucleotides: TGCGCCAGCAGCCAAGGGACAGGGGCGGGTTCCGAGCAGTACTTC. It is translated as CASSQGTGAGSEQYF.

A word on this clone: An end of the junction does not agree with germline; a read error may underlie this. For the CDR3, the DNA is TGCAGCATTGAAGACGTAAACACTGAAGCTTTCTTT. Its protein product is CSIEDVNTEAFF. The rearrangement uses TRBV29-1 and TRBJ1-1; D is unresolved. The CDR3 runs to 12 residues. Per the germline V gene, CDR1 is SQVTM and CDR2 is ANQGSEA.

This chain uses TRBV5-5 with TRBJ1-2; 7 positions match TRBD1. CDR1 SGHKS and CDR2 YYEKEE come from the germline V gene (reference sequence). The CDR3 contains 13 residues. Losses at the gene ends were 4 bases for V and 4 bases for J; bases not matched to a gene: 4. CDR3 DNA: TGTGCCAGCAGCGCCGGGACAGTCTATGGCTACACCTTC. Encoded protein: CASSAGTVYGYTF.

In its sample, this clone was seen a few times. J is TRBJ2-7 and V is TRBV27; D possibly corresponds to TRBD2 (5 bases). V was trimmed by 0 bases and J by 7 bases, leaving 16 bases between them. Germline CDR1 is MNHEY and CDR2 is SMNVEV (reference sequence). This CDR3 comprises 15 residues. CDR3 coding DNA: TGTGCCAGCAGTTTATCGGCGGGCTCGGCACTTGAGCAGTACTTC. It specifies CASSLSAGSALEQYF.

The V call is TRBV13, the J call TRBJ2-5, with 9 positions matching TRBD1. The better agreement between TRBJ2-7 and the DNA end casts doubt on the J call. Germline values: CDR1 PRHDT, CDR2 FYEKMQ (reference sequence). The CDR3 has 13 residues. CDR3 region: CASSRTGAGEQYF. The CDR3 coding sequence is TGTGCCAGCAGCCGGACAGGGGCAGGCGAGCAGTACTTC.

This rearrangement joins TRBV9 to TRBJ2-3; TRBD2 matches at 14 bases. The CDR3 contains 17 residues. Trimming took 0 bases from V and 6 from J; bases not matched to a gene: 6. Per germline, CDR1 SGDLS and CDR2 YYNGEE. Written as DNA, the CDR3 is TGTGCCAGCAGCGTAGAGGGACTAGCGGGGGTAGGGGATACGCAGTATTTT. Translating gives CASSVEGLAGVGDTQYF.

This chain uses TRBV25-1 with TRBJ2-2; D call uncertain. Germline V gene data show CDR1 as MGHDK and CDR2 as SYGVNS. CDR3 length: 11 amino acids. The V end was cut by 7 bases, the J end by 6 bases, with 6 bases between. CDR3 coding DNA: TGTGCCAGCAAGGTGTCCGGGGAGCTGTTTTTT. This codes for CASKVSGELFF.

The gene calls are TRBV27 and TRBJ1-1; weak D call: TRBD1 (6 bases). This CDR3 has 14 amino acids. V lost 3 bases, J lost 1 base, and 9 bases lay in between. CDR1 is MNHEY and CDR2 is SMNVEV in the germline V gene (reference sequence). Here the CDR3 reads CASSFQGGNTEAFF. CDR3 in DNA: TGTGCCAGCAGTTTTCAAGGGGGGAACACTGAAGCTTTCTTT.

This sequence joins TRBV19 and TRBJ2-7; 9 bases fit TRBD1. This CDR3 has 13 residues. Trimming at V came to 3 bases and at J to 5 bases, leaving 2 bases not matched to a gene. CDR1 and CDR2 (germline): LNHDA, SQIVND (reference sequence). The DNA of the CDR3 is TGTGCCAGTAGTATTACAGGGGGCAACGAGCAGTACTTC. Protein sequence: CASSITGGNEQYF.

This chain joins TRBV27 and TRBJ1-5, with a possible D match to TRBD1 (6 bases). The CDR3 length is 14 residues. Germline V CDR1 and CDR2: MNHEY, SMNVEV (reference sequence). V was shortened by 3 bases and J by 5 bases, with 11 bases between the two germline ends. The CDR3 DNA is TGTGCCAGCAGTTTGGGGTCAGGGGATCAGCCCCAGCATTTT. Its translation is CASSLGSGDQPQHF.

V usage is TRBV4-1 and J usage is TRBJ1-1; D is perhaps TRBD1 (5 bases). CDR1 is MGHRA, CDR2 YSYEKL, per germline. Trimming removed 3 bases from V and 1 base from J, with 9 bases in between. CDR3 size: 14 residues. DNA of the CDR3: TGCGCCAGCAGCCACTCCGGGGGGAACACTGAAGCTTTCTTT. It specifies CASSHSGGNTEAFF.

J is TRBJ1-4 and V is TRBV2, with D uncertain. The CDR3 sequence is 15 residues long. The germline gives CDR1 SNHLY, CDR2 FYNNEI. Trimming left V 7 bases short and J 5 bases short, with 17 bases between. The CDR3 region has the DNA TGTGCCAGCACCGCCTTTGACGGAACAAATGAAAAACTGTTTTTT. Translating gives CASTAFDGTNEKLFF.